A single sample gave rise to the 13 T cell receptor beta chains below, sequenced in a study of blood T cell repertoires in COVID-19. TCRdb's table, derived via immunoSEQ multiplex PCR, lists solely in-frame clones and lacks some. The data hold 150,000 to 200,000 clones, with about 89% observed a single time. The specimen was peripheral blood. All receptors derive from a man in his 70s with acute or convalescent COVID-19.

This chain uses TRBV21-1 with TRBJ2-5; the DNA was not used to check the table's D call, TRBD2. TRBV21-1 represents a pseudogene. The length of the CDR3 is 15 residues. The CDR3 spells CASRSRGGSGETQYF. CDR3 DNA sequence: TGTGCCAGTCGTAGCCGGGGAGGGTCGGGAGAGACCCAGTACTTC.

This clone was observed once. The chain joins TRBV27 to TRBJ2-1, with D hard to call. Trimming removed 5 bases at V and 3 bases at J, with 8 bases between. The length of the CDR3 is 13 residues. Germline values: CDR1 MNHEY, CDR2 SMNVEV (reference sequence). The CDR3 sequence is CASSPFLYNEQFF. CDR3 sequence (DNA): TGTGCCAGCAGTCCTTTTCTCTACAATGAGCAGTTCTTC.

This chain uses TRBV5-5 with TRBJ2-5, with D perhaps TRBD2 (6 bases). The length of the CDR3 is 14 residues. Germline CDR1 and CDR2: SGHKS and YYEKEE (reference sequence). V was trimmed by 0 bases and J by 4 bases, leaving 10 bases between them. The CDR3: CASSLAGVGETQYF. The CDR3, as DNA: TGTGCCAGCAGCTTGGCGGGAGTGGGAGAGACCCAGTACTTC.

This chain links TRBV5-6 with TRBJ2-5; 11 bases map to TRBD1. The J segment lost 1 base and the V segment lost 2 bases, leaving 7 bases of the junction unmatched. The CDR3 is 17 amino acids. The V gene's germline CDR1 is SGHDT and CDR2 YYEEEE. The CDR3 loop reads CASSLVSGTGGQETQYF. CDR3 in DNA: TGTGCCAGCAGCTTAGTCTCCGGGACAGGGGGCCAAGAGACCCAGTACTTC. The whole variable domain, remainder taken from reference TRBV5-6 and TRBJ2-5, is DAGVTQSPTHLIKTRGQQVTLRCSPKSGHDTVSWYQQALGQGPQFIFQYYEEEERQRGNFPDRFSGHQFPNYSSELNVNALLLGDSALYLCASSLVSGTGGQETQYFGPGTRLLVL.

The chain couples TRBV9 to TRBJ1-1; 8 bases are shared with TRBD1. V shed 4 bases, J shed 0 bases, and the junction held 5 bases outside the gene matches. This CDR3 has 15 residues. The V gene's germline CDR1 is SGDLS and CDR2 YYNGEE. CDR3 sequence: CASSPTGGMNTEAFF. The DNA of the CDR3 is TGTGCCAGCAGCCCTACAGGGGGTATGAACACTGAAGCTTTCTTT.

The chain is built from TRBV7-2 and TRBJ1-2; 8 nucleotides align to TRBD1. Germline V CDR1 and CDR2: SGHTA, FQGNSA. V shed 5 bases and J 4 bases; nucleotides not matched to a gene: 12. The CDR3 extends over 16 amino acids. CDR3 bases: TGTGCCAGCAGCCCGGAGCTCGGGACAGGCCTCTATGGCTACACCTTC. Translating it yields CASSPELGTGLYGYTF.

The genes are TRBV6-5 and TRBJ1-1; tentatively, D is TRBD1 (5 bases). The CDR3 is 12 amino acids. CDR1 and CDR2 (germline): MNHEY, SVGAGI. V was pared by 5 bases and J by 5 bases, with 9 bases between. CDR3 in amino acids: CASSTGVTEAFF. The CDR3 DNA reads TGTGCCAGCAGTACGGGGGTTACTGAAGCTTTCTTT.

This chain connects TRBV5-1 to TRBJ2-3; 11 bases agree with TRBD2. The germline CDR1 and CDR2 sequences are SGHRS and YFSETQ. Trimming at V came to 0 bases and at J to 10 bases, leaving 7 bases not matched to a gene. The CDR3 has 15 residues. The DNA of the CDR3 is TGCGCCAGCAGCTTGGGGCTAGCGGGAGGCGAGGCGCAGTATTTT. This translates into CASSLGLAGGEAQYF.

The chain carries TRBV28 and TRBJ1-2; 10 bases fit TRBD1. V shed 6 bases and J 6 bases; nucleotides not matched to a gene: 16. Germline V gene lookup returns CDR1 MDHEN and CDR2 SYDVKM. The CDR3 length is 17 residues. CDR3 nucleotides: TGTGCCAGCAGAAGTAAAAAGGGACAGGGGATTTATCATGGCTACACCTTC. Protein: CASRSKKGQGIYHGYTF.

This chain links TRBV5-1 with TRBJ2-1; D might be TRBD1 (7 bases). Germline loops: CDR1 SGHRS, CDR2 YFSETQ. Trimming took off 1 base at V and 8 bases at J, with 10 bases between the two ends. This CDR3 contains 13 residues. CDR3 DNA: TGCGCCAGCAGCTTGACAGGGGAGGATGAGCAGTTCTTC. Its protein is CASSLTGEDEQFF.

V gene TRBV6-6 combines with J gene TRBJ2-1, with TRBD1 matching 8 bases. With V trimmed by 6 bases and J by 7 bases, 5 bases remained unmatched. The length of the CDR3 is 13 residues. Germline CDR1 and CDR2: MNHNY and SVGAGI (reference sequence). The CDR3 is CASRGTGSNEQFF. Written as DNA, the CDR3 is TGTGCCAGCAGGGGGACAGGTTCTAATGAGCAGTTCTTC.

This chain connects TRBV5-1 to TRBJ1-1; 7 bases are a match to TRBD1. Trimming at V came to 4 bases and at J to 1 base, leaving 4 bases not matched to a gene. Germline CDR1 is SGHRS and CDR2 is YFSETQ. The CDR3 is 14 amino acids. Written as DNA, the CDR3 is TGCGCCAGCAGCGCGGACAGGCAGAACACTGAAGCTTTCTTT. Translating gives CASSADRQNTEAFF.

V and J are TRBV10-3 and TRBJ1-6; 7 bases agree with TRBD1. Germline values: CDR1 ENHRY, CDR2 SYGVKD. There are 15 residues in the CDR3. V dropped 5 bases and J dropped 7; count of bases not matched to a gene: 8. Here the CDR3 reads CAISLEGARNSPLHF. The CDR3 nucleotides are TGTGCCATCAGTCTGGAGGGGGCGAGGAATTCACCCCTCCACTTT.